Shown below are 28 T cell receptor beta chains from a single sample sequenced in a study of low-dose radiotherapy and immunotherapy resistance in tumors (dated by TCRdb to about 2022). The intended sense of this specimen's time point label: after trial treatment. The sample's treatment or condition label, in plain terms: LDRT plus nivolumab, ipilimumab, low-dose cyclophosphamide and aspirin (RACIN trial). Reads for this sample came from an Illumina MiniSeq. First-strand cDNA was synthesized with Superscript III and a set of TRAV- and TRBV-specific primers, covering both TCRalpha and TCRbeta chains. TCRs were amplified for about 18 PCR cycles with Phusion, using a constant-region primer paired with the adapter attached to the V primers. TCRdb redid the processing of the public reads, applying fastp at Q25 and MiXCR, and retained in-frame beta chains. Here each entry gathers all rows of one CDR3 protein and keeps the most common genes and DNA. This sample has 30,000 to 45,000 distinct CDR3 sequences in its table, and about a fifth of those were observed once. Clones ranked in the top ten supply roughly 10% of the sample.

The input for sequencing was PBMCs, taken after low-dose radiotherapy plus immunotherapy. The receptors shown here come from a female donor with ovarian cancer.

At least ten counts were recorded for this clonotype. V gene TRBV5-1 combines with J gene TRBJ1-4; D is uncertain. Per the germline V gene, CDR1 is SGHRS and CDR2 is YFSETQ. V dropped 2 bases and J dropped 7 bases, with 15 bases sitting between them. CDR3 length: 15 residues. Written as DNA, the CDR3 is TGCGCCAGCAGCTTTGGAGCCGCAACTGGTGAAAAACTGTTTTTT. Its protein is CASSFGAATGEKLFF.

The rearrangement links TRBV5-3 to TRBJ2-3; perhaps TRBD1 as D (5 bases). TRBV5-3 qualifies as an ORF whose function is uncertain. V was shortened by 8 bases and J by 1 base, with 14 bases between the two germline ends. The CDR3 runs to 14 residues. CDR3 DNA: TGTGCCAGCAACGAGGTAGGGGGCACAGATACGCAGTATTTT. Translating gives CASNEVGGTDTQYF.

This clonotype was counted ten times or more. V usage is TRBV29-1 and J usage is TRBJ2-1; no clear D. This CDR3 has 14 residues. CDR1 and CDR2 from the germline V gene are SQVTM and ANQGSEA. V was clipped by 1 base and J by 5 bases, with 12 bases between them. The CDR3 loop is CSVEGAPRNNEQFF. The CDR3 DNA reads TGCAGCGTTGAAGGGGCCCCAAGGAACAATGAGCAGTTCTTC.

This clonotype was detected ten times or more. The chain carries TRBV10-1 and TRBJ2-3; the D gene is possibly TRBD2 (6 bases). Between the trimmed V and J ends, which lost 2 bases and 6 bases, there was a span of 9 bases. Looked up from germline, CDR1 is WNHNN and CDR2 is SYGVQD (reference sequence). The CDR3 runs 13 residues. Written as DNA, the CDR3 is TGCGCCAGCAGTGAGACGGGGGTCGATACGCAGTATTTT. This codes for CASSETGVDTQYF.

The chain is built from TRBV29-1 and TRBJ1-1; tentative D call: TRBD1 (5 bases). The ends were cut back, 7 bases at V and 0 bases at J, with 6 bases in the middle. Germline V gene lookup returns CDR1 SQVTM and CDR2 ANQGSEA. The CDR3 length is 11 residues. CDR3 loop: CSADMNTEAFF. Here the CDR3 DNA reads TGCAGCGCGGACATGAACACTGAAGCTTTCTTT. The full variable domain, completed using reference TRBV29-1 and TRBJ1-1, is SAVISQKPSRDICQRGTSLTIQCQVDSQVTMMFWYRQQPGQSLTLIATANQGSEATYESGFVIDKFPISRPNLTFSTLTVSNMSPEDSSIYLCSADMNTEAFFGQGTRLTVV.

The CDR3 spells CSGGLAGASSEQFF. CDR3 DNA sequence: TGCAGCGGTGGACTAGCGGGAGCCAGTAGTGAGCAGTTCTTC. The chain couples TRBV29-1 to TRBJ2-1; TRBD2 aligns across 13 bases. Germline CDR1 reads SQVTM; CDR2 reads ANQGSEA. The ends lost 7 bases at V and 9 bases at J; junction bases unmatched: 9. The CDR3 is 14 amino acids.

In the case of this clonotype: A read error may produce the germline difference seen at one junction end. The chain links TRBV20-1 to TRBJ2-3; a weak D match, TRBD2 (5 bases). The CDR3 runs 11 residues. Germline CDR1 and CDR2: DFQATT and SNEGSKA (reference sequence). The CDR3 region is CSARVGDAQYF. In DNA form, the CDR3 reads TGCAGTGCTAGAGTGGGAGATGCGCAGTATTTT.

This clonotype has only one observation. The likely explanation is a read error, given a far larger clone one base away. The V call is TRBV12-3 or TRBV12-4, the J call TRBJ2-1; the D gene is possibly TRBD2 (7 bases). The CDR3 consists of 14 residues. Trimming left V 2 bases short and J 10 bases short, with 15 bases between. Here the CDR3 DNA reads TGTGCCAGCAGTTTACCGGGGGGCTCGTACGAGCAGTTCTTC. Translating it yields CASSLPGGSYEQFF.

This clonotype was counted ten times or more. The rearrangement uses TRBV3-1 and TRBJ2-7; tentatively, D is TRBD1 (6 bases). The germline V gene has CDR1 LGHDT and CDR2 YNNKEL (reference sequence). V lost 1 base and J lost 6, with 7 bases in between. The CDR3 is 12 residues long. The CDR3 region has the DNA TGTGCCAGCAGCCAAGTGGGGGCCGAGCAGTACTTC. Translation: CASSQVGAEQYF.

This rearrangement joins TRBV19 to TRBJ2-3, with D tentatively TRBD1 (5 bases). CDR1 LNHDA and CDR2 SQIVND come from the germline V gene (reference sequence). This CDR3 region has 15 residues. Deletions cut 6 bases from V and 2 bases from J, with 15 bases between. In nucleotides, the CDR3 is TGTGCCAGTAGACCTCTGGACACCGACACAGATACGCAGTATTTT. It is translated as CASRPLDTDTDTQYF.

This chain links TRBV7-3 with TRBJ2-1; 12 nucleotides align to TRBD2. Germline CDR1 is SGHTA and CDR2 is FQGTGA. CDR3 length equals 17 residues. Trimming removed 1 base from V and 1 base from J; junction bases left unmatched: 2. CDR3 nucleotides: TGTGCCAGCAGCTTAAACCTAGCGGGGGGGTCCTACAATGAGCAGTTCTTC. This codes for CASSLNLAGGSYNEQFF. Supplemented by reference TRBV7-3 and TRBJ2-1, the full variable domain reads GAGVSQTPSNKVTEKGKYVELRCDPISGHTALYWYRQSLGQGPEFLIYFQGTGAADDSGLPNDRFFAVRPEGSVSTLKIQRTERGDSAVYLCASSLNLAGGSYNEQFFGPGTRLTVL.

This clonotype was seen at least ten times. The V call is TRBV20-1, the J call TRBJ2-2; D unresolved. The CDR3 extends over 15 amino acids. Germline CDR1 is DFQATT and CDR2 is SNEGSKA (reference sequence). V lost 4 bases and J lost 1, with 13 bases in between. Here the CDR3 DNA reads TGCAGTGCTATCAACCCGGCAGAGAACACCGGGGAGCTGTTTTTT. Protein product: CSAINPAENTGELFF.

This clonotype was seen many times. This chain links TRBV12-3 or TRBV12-4 with TRBJ2-1, with 7 bases matching TRBD1. J gave up 4 bases and V 6 bases, and 3 bases lay outside the gene matches. This CDR3 is 13 amino acids long. The CDR3 is CASRPDRYNEQFF. The CDR3 nucleotides read TGTGCCAGCAGGCCGGACAGGTACAATGAGCAGTTCTTC.

There are many counts of this clonotype. The rearrangement links TRBV10-3 to TRBJ2-5, with D maybe TRBD2 (6 bases). In germline, CDR1 is ENHRY, CDR2 SYGVKD. CDR3 length equals 13 residues. Trimming took 7 bases from V and 5 from J, leaving 14 bases between them. The DNA for the CDR3 is TGTGCCATCACCAGACTAGACGGGGAGACCCAGTACTTC. It specifies CAITRLDGETQYF.

J is TRBJ1-2 and V is TRBV5-1; D gene unclear. Germline assignment: CDR1 SGHRS and CDR2 YFSETQ. The CDR3 is made up of 14 amino acids. Trimming stripped 0 bases from V and 2 bases from J, with 8 bases between. The CDR3 reads CASSLDGFNYGYTF. The CDR3 nucleotides are TGCGCCAGCAGCTTGGATGGGTTCAACTATGGCTACACCTTC.

In this sample, this clonotype turned up many times. This chain joins TRBV20-1 and TRBJ1-1; unclear D gene. Germline CDR1 and CDR2: DFQATT and SNEGSKA (reference sequence). V was trimmed by 0 bases and J by 1 base, leaving 9 bases between them. The CDR3 loop spans 14 amino acids. The CDR3 loop is CSARESAGNTEAFF. Written as DNA, the CDR3 is TGCAGTGCTAGAGAGTCCGCGGGGAACACTGAAGCTTTCTTT.

At least ten counts were recorded for this clonotype. This chain links TRBV5-1 with TRBJ2-1, with TRBD2 matching 10 bases. The ends lost 4 bases at V and 4 bases at J; junction bases unmatched: 5. The CDR3 sequence is 15 residues long. Germline CDR1 SGHRS, CDR2 YFSETQ. The CDR3 is CASSVTSGEYNEQFF. Written as DNA, the CDR3 is TGCGCCAGCAGCGTTACTAGCGGGGAATACAATGAGCAGTTCTTC. The full variable domain, with the rest looked up from reference TRBV5-1 and TRBJ2-1, is KAGVTQTPRYLIKTRGQQVTLSCSPISGHRSVSWYQQTPGQGLQFLFEYFSETQRNKGNFPGRFSGRQFSNSRSEMNVSTLELGDSALYLCASSVTSGEYNEQFFGPGTRLTVL.

The V gene is TRBV28, the J gene TRBJ2-2; TRBD1 aligns across 8 bases. The ends lost 5 bases at V and 7 bases at J; junction bases unmatched: 3. CDR3 size: 13 residues. Germline CDR1 MDHEN, CDR2 SYDVKM. CDR3 coding DNA: TGTGCCAGCAGTCTGGACAGGGTCGGGGAGCTGTTTTTT. It codes for CASSLDRVGELFF.

This clonotype was picked up many times. The chain is built from TRBV10-3 and TRBJ2-1, with D perhaps given as TRBD1 or TRBD2 (7 bases each). The CDR3 totals 15 residues. In germline, CDR1 is ENHRY, CDR2 SYGVKD. The V end was cut by 6 bases, the J end by 3 bases, with 15 bases between. For the CDR3, the DNA is TGTGCCATCAGCCAAGGGGGCGGGGGCTACAATGAGCAGTTCTTC. It is translated as CAISQGGGGYNEQFF.

The chain links TRBV5-1 to TRBJ2-1; TRBD2 aligns across 14 bases. The J segment lost 0 bases and the V segment lost 0 bases, leaving 8 bases of the junction unmatched. CDR3 length: 20 residues. Germline assignment: CDR1 SGHRS and CDR2 YFSETQ. CDR3 region: CASSLAMGLAGVPSYNEQFF. CDR3 in DNA: TGCGCCAGCAGCTTGGCCATGGGACTAGCGGGAGTGCCCTCCTACAATGAGCAGTTCTTC.

This clonotype was observed at least ten times. The chain uses TRBV28 and TRBJ1-5, with a tentative D call TRBD1 (6 bases). Germline V CDR1 and CDR2: MDHEN, SYDVKM. Between the trimmed V and J ends, which lost 4 bases and 0 bases, there was a span of 16 bases. The CDR3 extends over 17 amino acids. The DNA of the CDR3 is TGTGCCAGCAGTTATCGTCTGACAGGAGTTAGCAATCAGCCCCAGCATTTT. Translated: CASSYRLTGVSNQPQHF.

As concerns this clonotype: A far larger clone is only one base removed, so a read error is likely. The rearrangement links TRBV20-1 to TRBJ2-7; D unclear. CDR1 and CDR2 from the germline V gene are DFQATT and SNEGSKA (reference sequence). Trimming cost V 6 bases and J 7 bases, with 19 bases left between them. The CDR3 is 13 amino acids. The CDR3 nucleotides read TGCAGTGCCGCGGTCCCTAGTCCCAATGAGCAGTACTTC. Translating gives CSAAVPSPNEQYF.

V is TRBV6-2 or TRBV6-3 and J is TRBJ2-7, with 7 bases identical to TRBD2. V trimming: 5 bases; J trimming: 4 bases; junction bases outside the gene matches: 5. Germline CDR1 and CDR2: MNHEY and SVGEGT. The CDR3 is made up of 13 amino acids. The CDR3 protein is CASSLAAGYEQYF. The CDR3 DNA sequence: TGTGCCAGCAGTCTAGCGGCGGGGTACGAGCAGTACTTC.

This clonotype was counted ten times or more. The rearrangement joins TRBV7-2 to TRBJ2-5, with 7 bases matching TRBD2. CDR1 and CDR2 from the germline V gene are SGHTA and FQGNSA. The length of the CDR3 is 15 residues. The J segment lost 5 bases and the V segment lost 2 bases, leaving 8 bases of the junction unmatched. CDR3 protein: CASSLQSRETETQYF. For the CDR3, the DNA is TGTGCCAGCAGCTTACAATCGCGGGAGACGGAGACCCAGTACTTC.

This clonotype has at least ten counts. The chain combines TRBV6-2 or TRBV6-3 with TRBJ2-2; tentatively, D is TRBD1 or TRBD2 (6 bases each). This CDR3 has 16 amino acids. V lost 2 bases and J lost 4, with 14 bases in between. In germline, CDR1 is MNHEY, CDR2 SVGEGT. This chain's CDR3 is CASSYRGGGGTGELFF. CDR3 coding DNA: TGTGCCAGCAGTTACCGGGGCGGAGGGGGCACCGGGGAGCTGTTTTTT.

In this sample, this clonotype turned up many times. The gene calls are TRBV12-5 and TRBJ1-1; no firm D call. V lost 0 bases and J 1 base, leaving 9 bases between the germline ends. There are 15 residues in the CDR3. Germline CDR1 LGHNT, CDR2 FRNRAP. For the CDR3, the DNA is TGTGCTAGTGGTTTGGTACCGGGCAGGAACACTGAAGCTTTCTTT. Protein sequence: CASGLVPGRNTEAFF.

In its sample, this clonotype was seen many times. V and J are TRBV5-6 and TRBJ2-5; TRBD1 aligns across 7 bases. The CDR3 sequence is 14 residues long. Trimming removed 4 bases from V and 1 base from J; junction bases left unmatched: 4. Per the germline V gene, CDR1 is SGHDT and CDR2 is YYEEEE. CDR3 nucleotides: TGTGCCAGCAGCCCGGGACAGATCCAAGAGACCCAGTACTTC. This translates into CASSPGQIQETQYF.

This clonotype was counted ten times or more. The chain joins TRBV5-1 to TRBJ2-3; the D gene could be TRBD1 or TRBD2 (5 bases each). The CDR3 length is 13 residues. The germline V gene has CDR1 SGHRS and CDR2 YFSETQ. The germline V and J ends were trimmed by 4 bases and 4 bases, with 10 bases remaining between them. The CDR3 DNA sequence: TGCGCCAGCAGCCGAGGGGACCCAGATACGCAGTATTTT. Encoded protein: CASSRGDPDTQYF.